One sample yielded the 29 T cell receptor beta chains listed below, sequenced in a study of cytomegalovirus exposure and HLA in healthy donors. Use of 60 Vbeta and 13 Jbeta primers characterized the PCR. The data were produced by immunoSEQ multiplex PCR, yet TCRdb's version contains in-frame clones alone and is incomplete. The sample has 170,000 or so clones; roughly three quarters are singletons. The sequenced material came from PBMCs. The source is a woman in her 50s in good health and CMV-seropositive.

The V gene is TRBV10-3, the J gene TRBJ2-7, with D uncertain. V lost 6 bases, J lost 3 bases, and 9 bases lay in between. Germline CDR1 is ENHRY and CDR2 is SYGVKD. The CDR3 spans 12 residues. The CDR3 bases are TGTGCCATCAGCGATAACTACTACGAGCAGTACTTC. Translating gives CAISDNYYEQYF.

V gene TRBV5-1 combines with J gene TRBJ2-1; 11 nucleotides agree with TRBD2. The CDR3 totals 17 residues. V dropped 4 bases and J dropped 0; count of bases not matched to a gene: 6. CDR1 is SGHRS, CDR2 YFSETQ, per germline. Here the CDR3 DNA reads TGCGCCAGCAGCGCGCAACTAGCGGGGGTCTCCTACAATGAGCAGTTCTTC. Its protein is CASSAQLAGVSYNEQFF.

The chain employs TRBV10-3 and TRBJ2-5; D call uncertain. The J call may be faulty, since TRBJ2-7 better matches the DNA end. CDR3 length: 12 amino acids. CDR1 is ENHRY and CDR2 is SYGVKD in the germline V gene. CDR3 loop: CAISDNYYEQYF. In DNA, the CDR3 is TGTGCCATCAGCGATAACTACTACGAGCAGTACTTC.

J is TRBJ2-5 and V is TRBV11-3; no definite D call. The CDR3 length is 13 residues. Trimming took 1 base from V and 2 from J, leaving 5 bases between them. Germline assignment: CDR1 SGHNT and CDR2 YENEEA. In DNA form, the CDR3 reads TGTGCCAGCAGCTTAGCGTTTCAAGAGACCCAGTACTTC. Its translation is CASSLAFQETQYF.

CDR3 DNA sequence: TGCAGCGTTGAAGATCGGGCGAGACAGGCCACAGATACGCAGTATTTT. It is translated as CSVEDRARQATDTQYF. The chain combines TRBV29-1 with TRBJ2-3; weak D call: TRBD1 (6 bases). Germline CDR1 and CDR2: SQVTM and ANQGSEA. CDR3 size: 16 residues. Trimming removed 0 bases at V and 2 bases at J, with 15 bases between.

This rearrangement joins TRBV14 to TRBJ2-5; the match to TRBD2 covers 11 bases. Germline CDR1 and CDR2: SGHDN and FVKESK. After removal of 1 base from V and 4 bases from J, the junction contained 8 bases not matched to a gene. This CDR3 is 17 amino acids long. The CDR3 bases are TGTGCCAGCAGCCAAGGTGTACTAGCGGGGGCGGGAGAGACCCAGTACTTC. It encodes CASSQGVLAGAGETQYF.

The chain recombines TRBV2 with TRBJ2-7; 8 bases fit TRBD1. Losses at the gene ends were 8 bases for V and 4 bases for J; bases not matched to a gene: 7. Germline CDR1 and CDR2: SNHLY and FYNNEI. This CDR3 comprises 13 residues. CDR3 sequence: CASAGGAGYEQYF. The CDR3 nucleotides are TGTGCCAGCGCAGGGGGCGCTGGTTACGAGCAGTACTTC.

The rearrangement uses TRBV4-1 and TRBJ2-5; perhaps TRBD1 as D (6 bases). The germline V gene has CDR1 MGHRA and CDR2 YSYEKL. There are 15 residues in the CDR3. Trimming cost V 1 base and J 1 base, with 10 bases left between them. CDR3 amino acids: CASSQAGAVQETQYF. The CDR3 nucleotides are TGCGCCAGCAGCCAAGCAGGGGCCGTCCAAGAGACCCAGTACTTC.

A single count supports this clone. The rearrangement joins TRBV5-8 to TRBJ1-1; D unresolved. CDR3 size: 13 residues. CDR1 and CDR2 from the germline V gene are SGHTS and YDEGEE. Trimming shortened V by 4 bases and J by 3 bases, and 10 bases separated the two germline ends. CDR3 region: CASSLQDYTEAFF. In nucleotides, the CDR3 is TGTGCCAGCAGCCTCCAGGACTACACTGAAGCTTTCTTT.

This rearrangement joins TRBV10-1 to TRBJ2-5; maybe TRBD2 (5 bases). Trimming took off 0 bases at V and 7 bases at J, with 9 bases between the two ends. The germline CDR1 and CDR2 sequences are WNHNN and SYGVQD (reference sequence). The CDR3 covers 13 residues. This CDR3 reads CASSESPRGTQYF. The CDR3 region has the DNA TGCGCCAGCAGTGAGTCTCCCCGGGGGACCCAGTACTTC.

J is TRBJ1-2 and V is TRBV20-1, with no clear D. Trimming took 2 bases from V and 8 from J, leaving 3 bases between them. The CDR3 loop spans 9 amino acids. Germline-derived CDR1 and CDR2 are DFQATT and SNEGSKA (reference sequence). CDR3 bases: TGCAGTGCTAGACTAGGCTACACCTTC. Translation: CSARLGYTF.

The genes are TRBV6-5 and TRBJ2-7; tentatively, D is TRBD2 (7 bases). The CDR3 spans 15 residues. CDR1 and CDR2 from the germline V gene are MNHEY and SVGAGI. Between the trimmed V and J ends, which lost 6 bases and 1 base, there was a span of 16 bases. CDR3 region: CASSRGGRGSYEQYF. CDR3 sequence (DNA): TGTGCCAGCAGCCGAGGTGGGAGGGGGTCCTACGAGCAGTACTTC.

A remark on this clone: The germline gene is not matched at one end of the junction; a read error may be the cause. This rearrangement joins TRBV6-5 to TRBJ1-1; 7 bases agree with TRBD1. Germline loops: CDR1 MNHEY, CDR2 SVGAGI. The CDR3 extends over 15 amino acids. This chain's CDR3 is CASSYSVQGNSEAFF. DNA of the CDR3: TGTGCCAGCAGTTACTCGGTACAGGGGAACTCTGAAGCTTTCTTT.

The chain employs TRBV5-1 and TRBJ2-5; maybe TRBD1 (6 bases). The CDR3 contains 12 residues. V shed 0 bases and J shed 12 bases, with 12 bases lying between them. Germline V gene lookup returns CDR1 SGHRS and CDR2 YFSETQ. Here the CDR3 DNA reads TGCGCCAGCAGCTTGGGAACGGGACATAAGTACTTC. This sequence encodes CASSLGTGHKYF.

As to this clone: The sample contains more than one DNA sequence encoding this CDR3. The V and J genes are TRBV19 and TRBJ2-7; TRBD1 aligns across 7 bases. The CDR3 loop spans 14 amino acids. From germline, CDR1 is LNHDA and CDR2 SQIVND (reference sequence). V lost 1 base, J lost 2 bases, and 2 bases stayed unmatched. The CDR3 bases are TGTGCCAGTAGTATAGGGACAGGACCCTACGAGCAGTACTTC. It codes for CASSIGTGPYEQYF.

This sequence joins TRBV6-5 and TRBJ1-1; D gene ambiguous. CDR3 length: 15 amino acids. Looked up from germline, CDR1 is MNHEY and CDR2 is SVGAGI. Trimming left V 2 bases short and J 0 bases short, with 10 bases between. The CDR3: CASSYVRLMNTEAFF. As DNA, the CDR3 is TGTGCCAGCAGTTACGTGAGACTTATGAACACTGAAGCTTTCTTT.

J is TRBJ2-1 and V is TRBV4-1; 7 positions agree with TRBD1. Germline loops: CDR1 MGHRA, CDR2 YSYEKL. This CDR3 is 16 amino acids long. Trimming took 0 bases from V and 8 from J; bases not matched to a gene: 10. The CDR3 coding sequence is TGCGCCAGCAGCCAAGATCAGACAGGGATGATCGATGAGCAGTTCTTC. Translated, it gives CASSQDQTGMIDEQFF.

This clone was recorded a few times. The chain is built from TRBV9 and TRBJ2-3; 12 nucleotides match TRBD2. This CDR3 contains 16 residues. V shed 6 bases, J shed 0 bases, and the junction held 5 bases outside the gene matches. Germline CDR1 SGDLS, CDR2 YYNGEE. CDR3 bases: TGTGCCAGCACCCGGACTAGCGGGGTTAGCACAGATACGCAGTATTTT. The encoded protein is CASTRTSGVSTDTQYF.

The chain links TRBV2 to TRBJ1-1; the match to TRBD1 covers 7 bases. Germline V CDR1 and CDR2: SNHLY, FYNNEI. The CDR3 contains 14 residues. With 6 bases clipped from V and 0 bases from J, the junction kept 4 bases outside the gene matches. CDR3 sequence: CASSPQGLNTEAFF. As DNA, the CDR3 is TGTGCCAGCAGCCCACAGGGGCTGAACACTGAAGCTTTCTTT. The full variable domain, completed using reference TRBV2 and TRBJ1-1, is EPEVTQTPSHQVTQMGQEVILRCVPISNHLYFYWYRQILGQKVEFLVSFYNNEISEKSEIFDDQFSVERPDGSNFTLKIRSTKLEDSAMYFCASSPQGLNTEAFFGQGTRLTVV.

The chain uses TRBV2 and TRBJ2-2; 9 nucleotides agree with TRBD1. The V segment lost 6 bases and the J segment 7 bases; nucleotides outside the gene matches: 6. Per germline, CDR1 SNHLY and CDR2 FYNNEI. The CDR3 extends over 14 amino acids. In DNA form, the CDR3 reads TGTGCCAGCAGGAGGACAGGGGCGGGCGGGGAGCTGTTTTTT. This gives the protein CASRRTGAGGELFF.

The chain recombines TRBV6-5 with TRBJ1-1; TRBD1 matches at 9 bases. V lost 7 bases, J lost 1 base, and 4 bases stayed unmatched. The CDR3 is 14 residues long. Germline V gene data show CDR1 as MNHEY and CDR2 as SVGAGI. CDR3 in amino acids: CASTRQGENTEAFF. CDR3 bases: TGTGCCAGCACCCGACAGGGGGAGAACACTGAAGCTTTCTTT.

The V call is TRBV27, the J call TRBJ1-2, with 7 bases fitting TRBD1. There are 13 residues in the CDR3. Germline lookup yields CDR1 MNHEY and CDR2 SMNVEV (reference sequence). The J segment lost 6 bases and the V segment lost 1 base, leaving 2 bases of the junction unmatched. CDR3 DNA sequence: TGTGCCAGCAGTTTATACAGGGGCGATGGCTACACCTTC. This sequence encodes CASSLYRGDGYTF.

The rearrangement links TRBV5-4 to TRBJ1-4, with TRBD1 matching 8 bases. Germline loops: CDR1 SGHNT, CDR2 YYREEE (reference sequence). The CDR3 is 15 residues long. The junction had 6 bases not matched to a gene; V was cut back by 3 bases and J by 5 bases. The CDR3 spells CASSSGDRRNEKLFF. CDR3 nucleotide sequence: TGTGCCAGCAGCTCAGGGGACAGGAGGAATGAAAAACTGTTTTTT.

The rearrangement joins TRBV5-6 to TRBJ1-3; D gene unclear. The CDR3 has 15 amino acids. Deletions cut 4 bases from V and 0 bases from J, with 11 bases between. Germline CDR1 reads SGHDT; CDR2 reads YYEEEE. This CDR3 is CASSPRGLSGNTIYF. DNA of the CDR3: TGTGCCAGCAGCCCTCGAGGACTCTCTGGAAACACCATATATTTT. Based on the CDR3 plus reference TRBV5-6 and TRBJ1-3, the full variable domain is DAGVTQSPTHLIKTRGQQVTLRCSPKSGHDTVSWYQQALGQGPQFIFQYYEEEERQRGNFPDRFSGHQFPNYSSELNVNALLLGDSALYLCASSPRGLSGNTIYFGEGSWLTVV.

The rearrangement joins TRBV30 to TRBJ2-5; D not certain. The V end was cut by 8 bases, the J end by 4 bases, with 14 bases between. This CDR3 region has 12 residues. Germline lookup yields CDR1 GTSNPN and CDR2 SVGIG (reference sequence). CDR3 loop: CAQSIPPETQYF. The CDR3 nucleotides read TGTGCCCAGTCGATCCCTCCAGAGACCCAGTACTTC.

This clone was recorded once. The chain carries TRBV9 and TRBJ2-2; 9 bases fit TRBD1. Germline trimming cut 3 bases from V and 1 base from J; bases unmatched to any gene: 7. In germline, CDR1 is SGDLS, CDR2 YYNGEE. The CDR3 runs 17 residues. The CDR3 is CASSDHGQGWNTGELFF. Written as DNA, the CDR3 is TGTGCCAGCAGCGACCATGGACAGGGGTGGAACACCGGGGAGCTGTTTTTT.

V gene TRBV5-1 combines with J gene TRBJ2-7; a possible D gene is TRBD2 (5 bases). The CDR3 runs to 13 residues. Germline V gene data show CDR1 as SGHRS and CDR2 as YFSETQ. The V gene lost 3 bases and the J gene lost 9 bases, with 16 bases spanning the gap. The CDR3 DNA reads TGCGCCAGCAGCTGGGAGCGCGGCCGGGGGCAGTACTTC. Protein: CASSWERGRGQYF.

The rearrangement joins TRBV6-1 to TRBJ2-3; D ambiguous. Trimming cost V 2 bases and J 0 bases, with 12 bases left between them. CDR3 size: 16 residues. Germline values: CDR1 MNHNS, CDR2 SASEGT. This CDR3 reads CASSEFPPQSTDTQYF. CDR3 sequence (DNA): TGTGCCAGCAGTGAATTTCCTCCACAAAGCACAGATACGCAGTATTTT.

The chain couples TRBV21-1 to TRBJ2-1; the table's TRBD2 call for D was not verified on the DNA. TRBV21-1 constitutes a pseudogene. The CDR3 has 15 residues. The CDR3 reads CARALGTPDYNEQFF. The CDR3 nucleotides read TGTGCCAGGGCCCTCGGGACTCCTGACTACAATGAGCAGTTCTTC.